Here is one TCR beta chain with its context. The antigen remains unidentified. Eight distinct reactions (per sample) were used to make the cDNA. Template switching appended UMIs that held a 6-nucleotide sample barcode. From the 5' RACE reads, TCRdb lists one entry per CDR3 protein and no DNA. The sample table sets out 160,000 or so distinct CDR3 sequences. Germline V CDR1 and CDR2: MNHEY, SMNVEV (reference sequence). The CDR3 runs 16 residues. This specimen comes from a study of monozygotic twins with inflammatory bowel disease. Overall study results and limits: A distinction between different T cell subtypes was not possible. Fewer clonotypes were shared with others by IBD patients than by healthy twins, especially with disease activity.

Sample: blood. The chain carries TRBV27 and TRBJ2-7; as DNA is missing, the TRBD1 call by TCRdb cannot be tested. The TCR originated in a human donor with ulcerative colitis or Crohn's disease, or a healthy co-twin of an affected twin (not recorded which). CDR3: CASSPSSGAVSYEQYF.